Sequencing of this TCR beta chain was carried out in a study of blood T cell repertoires in COVID-19. About the study: COVID-19 samples, acute and convalescent, were from the United States, Italy and Spain. T cells, B-cell-depleted T cells, or PBMCs provided the cDNA or gDNA that served as material.

Original data processing: The authors estimated nucleated cell counts from reference gene primer amplification. Some clones are missing from TCRdb's copy, which holds only in-frame ones; the method was immunoSEQ multiplex PCR. That table gives V, J and clone size, and the DNA gave D and trimming. Of fewer than 250,000 clones in the sample, roughly 81% were seen once. Sample: peripheral blood. The receptor was derived from a man aged 50-59 years with acute or convalescent COVID-19.

The CDR3 DNA reads as TGTGCCAGCGTACCGCCGGGACAGGGGACCTACGAGCAGTACTTC. It specifies CASVPPGQGTYEQYF. V usage is TRBV28 and J usage is TRBJ2-7; TRBD1 matches 10 bases. V was pared by 8 bases and J by 2 bases, with 9 bases of the junction left unmatched. Per germline, CDR1 MDHEN and CDR2 SYDVKM. The CDR3 consists of 15 residues. Together with reference TRBV28 and TRBJ2-7, the CDR3 gives the full variable domain: DVKVTQSSRYLVKRTGEKVFLECVQDMDHENMFWYRQDPGLGLRLIYFSYDVKMKEKGDIPEGYSVSREKKERFSLILESASTNQTSMYLCASVPPGQGTYEQYFGPGTRLTVT.